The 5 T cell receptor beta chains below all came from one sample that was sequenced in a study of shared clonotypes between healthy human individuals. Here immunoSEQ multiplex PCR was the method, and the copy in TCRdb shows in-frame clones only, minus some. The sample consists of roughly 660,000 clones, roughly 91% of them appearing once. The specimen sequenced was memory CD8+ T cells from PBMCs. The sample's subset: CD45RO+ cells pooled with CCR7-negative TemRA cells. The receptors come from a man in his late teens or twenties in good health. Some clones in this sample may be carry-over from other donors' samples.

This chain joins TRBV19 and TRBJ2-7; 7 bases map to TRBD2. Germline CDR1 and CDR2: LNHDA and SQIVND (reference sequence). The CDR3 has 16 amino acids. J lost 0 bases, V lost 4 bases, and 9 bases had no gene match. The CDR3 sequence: CASSNRLAKLSYEQYF. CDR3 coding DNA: TGTGCCAGTAGTAACCGACTAGCTAAGCTCTCCTACGAGCAGTACTTC.

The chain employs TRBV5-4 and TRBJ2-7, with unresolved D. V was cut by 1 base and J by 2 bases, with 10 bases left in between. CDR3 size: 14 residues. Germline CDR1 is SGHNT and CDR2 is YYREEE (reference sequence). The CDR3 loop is CASSLRTVPYEQYF. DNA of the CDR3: TGTGCCAGCAGCTTGAGGACCGTCCCCTACGAGCAGTACTTC.

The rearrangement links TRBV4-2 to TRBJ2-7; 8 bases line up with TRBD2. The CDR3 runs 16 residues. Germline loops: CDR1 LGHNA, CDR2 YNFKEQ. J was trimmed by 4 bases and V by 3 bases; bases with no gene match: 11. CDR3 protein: CASSQRGSGSRYEQYF. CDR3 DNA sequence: TGTGCCAGCAGCCAGAGGGGGAGCGGGAGTAGGTACGAGCAGTACTTC.

The CDR3 DNA reads as TGTGCCAGCAGCTTAGGCGGAATCGGCGAGCAGTACTTC. The encoded protein is CASSLGGIGEQYF. The chain is built from TRBV7-9 and TRBJ2-7; D unresolved. Germline V gives CDR1 SEHNR, CDR2 FQNEAQ (reference sequence). V lost 1 base to trimming and J lost 6 bases, with 10 bases between them. CDR3 length: 13 amino acids.

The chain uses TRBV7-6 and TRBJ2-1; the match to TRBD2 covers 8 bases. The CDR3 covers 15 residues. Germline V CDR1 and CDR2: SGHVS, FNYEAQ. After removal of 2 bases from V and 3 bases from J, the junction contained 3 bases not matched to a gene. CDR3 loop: CASSLLLAGYNEQFF. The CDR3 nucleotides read TGTGCCAGCAGCTTACTGCTAGCGGGCTACAATGAGCAGTTCTTC.